Detailed here is one TCR beta chain. CDR3 size: 15 residues. Trimming took 6 bases from V and 6 from J; bases not matched to a gene: 13. Looked up from germline, CDR1 is SGDLS and CDR2 is YYNGEE. The sample belongs to a study of blood T cell repertoires in COVID-19. The data were produced by immunoSEQ multiplex PCR, yet TCRdb's version contains in-frame clones alone and is incomplete. The top ten hold 3.6% of the sample, which has hundreds of thousands of clones, more than 65% seen once. The TCR was taken from a woman older than 75 with acute or convalescent COVID-19. The sample was peripheral blood. This chain links TRBV9 with TRBJ2-7, with TRBD1 identical over 9 bases. The CDR3 nucleotides read TGTGCCAGCACCTACGCCGGGACAGGGAGGTCCGAGCAGTACTTC. This encodes CASTYAGTGRSEQYF.